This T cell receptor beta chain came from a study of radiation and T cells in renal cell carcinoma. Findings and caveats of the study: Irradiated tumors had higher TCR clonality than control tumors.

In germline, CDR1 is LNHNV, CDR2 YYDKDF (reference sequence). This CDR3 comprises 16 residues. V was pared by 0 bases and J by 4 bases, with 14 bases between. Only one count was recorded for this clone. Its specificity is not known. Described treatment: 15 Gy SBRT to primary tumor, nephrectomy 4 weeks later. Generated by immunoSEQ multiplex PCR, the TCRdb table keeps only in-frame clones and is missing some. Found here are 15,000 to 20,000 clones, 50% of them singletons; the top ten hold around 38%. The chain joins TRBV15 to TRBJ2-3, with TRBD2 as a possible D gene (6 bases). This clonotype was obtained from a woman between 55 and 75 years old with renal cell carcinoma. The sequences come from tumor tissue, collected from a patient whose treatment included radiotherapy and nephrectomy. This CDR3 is CATSRDFAGSPDTQYF. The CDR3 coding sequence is TGTGCCACCAGCAGAGATTTCGCGGGATCACCAGATACGCAGTATTTT.